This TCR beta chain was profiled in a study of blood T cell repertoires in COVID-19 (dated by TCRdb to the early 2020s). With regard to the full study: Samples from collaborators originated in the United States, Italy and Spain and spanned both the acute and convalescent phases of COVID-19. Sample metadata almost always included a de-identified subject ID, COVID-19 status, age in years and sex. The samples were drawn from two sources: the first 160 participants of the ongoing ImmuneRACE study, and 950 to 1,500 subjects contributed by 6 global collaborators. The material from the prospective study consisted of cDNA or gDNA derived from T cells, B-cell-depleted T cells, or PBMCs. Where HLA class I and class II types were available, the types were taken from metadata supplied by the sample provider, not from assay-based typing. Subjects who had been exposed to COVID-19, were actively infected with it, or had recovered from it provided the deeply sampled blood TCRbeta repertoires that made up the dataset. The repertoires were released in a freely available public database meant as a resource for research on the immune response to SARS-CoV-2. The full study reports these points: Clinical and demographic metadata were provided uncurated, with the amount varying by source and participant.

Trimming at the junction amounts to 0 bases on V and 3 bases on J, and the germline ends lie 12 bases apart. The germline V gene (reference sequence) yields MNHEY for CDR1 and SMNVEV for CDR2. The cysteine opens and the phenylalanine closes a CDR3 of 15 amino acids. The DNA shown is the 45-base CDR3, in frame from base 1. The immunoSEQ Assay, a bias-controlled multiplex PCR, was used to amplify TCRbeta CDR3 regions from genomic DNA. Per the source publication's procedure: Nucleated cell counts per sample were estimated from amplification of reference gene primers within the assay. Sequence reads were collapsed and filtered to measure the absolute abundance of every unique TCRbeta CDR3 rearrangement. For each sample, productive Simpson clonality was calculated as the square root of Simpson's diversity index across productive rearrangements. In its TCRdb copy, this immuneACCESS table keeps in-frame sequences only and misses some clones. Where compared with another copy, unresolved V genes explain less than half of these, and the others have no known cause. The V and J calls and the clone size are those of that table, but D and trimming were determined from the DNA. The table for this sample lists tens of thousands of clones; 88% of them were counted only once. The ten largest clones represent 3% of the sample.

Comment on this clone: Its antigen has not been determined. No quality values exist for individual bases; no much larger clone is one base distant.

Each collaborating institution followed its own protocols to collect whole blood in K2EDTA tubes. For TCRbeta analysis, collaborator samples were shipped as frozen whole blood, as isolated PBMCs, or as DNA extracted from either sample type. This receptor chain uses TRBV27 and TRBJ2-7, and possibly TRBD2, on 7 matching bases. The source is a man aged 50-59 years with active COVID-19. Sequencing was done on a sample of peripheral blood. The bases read TGTGCCAGCAGTTTATCTGGGGGGGCCTACTACGAGCAGTACTTC. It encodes CASSLSGGAYYEQYF.